This TCR beta chain emerged from a study of OX40 agonist ivuxolimab in advanced cancers. Across the whole study: It was ivuxolimab, an agonistic anti-OX40 (CD134) antibody, that patients were treated with. Each patient was given ivuxolimab into a vein every 2 weeks, at 0.01 to 10 mg/kg. General study findings and limits: Circulating CD4+ and CD8+ T cells showed clonal expansion by week 6 at 0.1 to 3.0 mg/kg. CD8+ T cells were the subset that, on average, had more expanded clones than CD4+.

V was clipped by 6 bases and J by 5 bases, with 8 bases between them. This CDR3 comprises 11 residues. Germline lookup yields CDR1 DFQATT and CDR2 SNEGSKA (reference sequence). Measured with immunoSEQ multiplex PCR; TCRdb has only the in-frame clones, and not every one. The sample shows roughly 74,000 clones, about nine tenths of them seen only once. A note on this clone: The antigen remains undetermined.

This sequence was found in an adult with an advanced solid tumor such as melanoma, head and neck, liver or kidney cancer. Sequences were derived from CD4+ or CD8+ T cells sorted from blood, sampled in a trial of the OX40 agonist ivuxolimab. V gene TRBV20-1 combines with J gene TRBJ2-1; D is unclear. CDR3 region: CSASRDNEQFF. CDR3 nucleotides: TGCAGTGCCTCCCGGGACAATGAGCAGTTCTTC.